The subject of this entry is one T cell receptor (beta chain). This specimen comes from a study of glioma-infiltrating T cells after dendritic cell vaccination. After removal of 6 bases from V and 5 bases from J, the junction contained 8 bases not matched to a gene. CDR1 and CDR2 from the germline V gene are SNHLY and FYNNEI. The CDR3 extends over 14 amino acids. Measured with immunoSEQ multiplex PCR; TCRdb has only the in-frame clones, and not every one. The data show 90,000 to 100,000 clones, with roughly three quarters seen just once and nearly 6% held by the top ten. Sequencing used blood, obtained before dendritic cell vaccination. The chain joins TRBV2 to TRBJ2-5; the match to TRBD2 covers 8 bases. The receptor comes from a human donor with glioblastoma. The CDR3 nucleotides are TGTGCCAGCAGCGAACGGACTAGCCAGGAGACCCAGTACTTC. Translating gives CASSERTSQETQYF.